The TCR beta chain described here comes from a study of identical twins. General observations from the study: Zero-insertion analyses could be partly confounded by invariant MAIT and iNKT cells.

TCRdb called the 5' RACE reads again in MiXCR, with one record for every CDR3 protein. This table has under 800,000 distinct CDR3 sequences, around 20% appearing once. Of note for this clonotype: Its cognate antigen is unknown.

V gave up 7 bases and J gave up 6 bases; unmatched junction bases: 13. CDR1 SEHNR and CDR2 FQNEAQ come from the germline V gene (reference sequence). The CDR3 is made up of 15 amino acids. Separately, the same data were catalogued under a study of T cells expressing NK-cell markers.

The sample comprised PBMCs. This sequence joins TRBV7-9 and TRBJ2-7; TRBD1 agrees at 9 bases. The source is a woman aged 18-29 years in good health. CDR3: CASTMTGTGHIEQYF. The DNA for the CDR3 is TGTGCCAGCACCATGACCGGGACAGGGCACATCGAGCAGTACTTC.